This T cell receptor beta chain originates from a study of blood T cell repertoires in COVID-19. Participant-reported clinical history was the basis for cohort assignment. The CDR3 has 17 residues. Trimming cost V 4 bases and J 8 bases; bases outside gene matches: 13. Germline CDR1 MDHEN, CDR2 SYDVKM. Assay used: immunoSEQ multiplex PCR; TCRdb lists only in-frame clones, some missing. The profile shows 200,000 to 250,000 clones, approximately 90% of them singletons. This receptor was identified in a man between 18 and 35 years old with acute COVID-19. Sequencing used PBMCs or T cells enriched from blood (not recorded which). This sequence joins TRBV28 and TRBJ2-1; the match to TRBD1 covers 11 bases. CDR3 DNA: TGTGCCAGCAGTTGGGAACCGGGACAGGGGGTATCTGATGAGCAGTTCTTC. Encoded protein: CASSWEPGQGVSDEQFF.